The present entry profiles one TCR beta chain with its context. Antigen specificity is unknown. The sample is drawn from a study of cytomegalovirus exposure and HLA in healthy donors. General study results and limits: Indistinguishable V segments, including TRBV6-2 and TRBV6-3, were excluded. Most TCR beta V segments were productive about 90% or about 30% of the time in an earlier analysis. There was a cluster of highly shared sequence variants that was likely a sequencing artifact.

The study ran its PCR with 60 Vbeta and 13 Jbeta primers. Assay used: immunoSEQ multiplex PCR; TCRdb lists only in-frame clones, some missing. The top ten hold more than 0.35% of the sample, which has some 200,000 clones, 70% to 80% seen once. V dropped 2 bases and J dropped 7 bases, with 14 bases sitting between them. CDR1 and CDR2 from the germline V gene are LNHDA and SQIVND (reference sequence). This CDR3 has 14 amino acids. The chain is built from TRBV19 and TRBJ1-2; D not resolved. Sample: PBMCs. The receptor comes from a male donor in good health and CMV-seropositive. CDR3 region: CASSIHSIQFGYTF. DNA for the CDR3: TGTGCCAGTAGTATACATTCAATACAGTTTGGCTACACCTTC.